This T cell receptor (beta chain) was documented in a study of human T cells and chemical hapten exposure (dated by TCRdb to 2020 to 2022). Looking at the study overall: For sensitization, 2% DPC in acetone was applied to an approximately 2 cm by approximately 2 cm area of upper inner arm skin. Patient blood was sampled pre-sensitization (week 0) and at 2, 6 and about 24 weeks after DPC sensitization. Libraries were pooled for sequencing, and variation in per-sample TCR yields was attributed mainly to small differences in library volumes within the pool. Patch tests used Finn chambers with 0.01% DPC on the upper back, scored after 6 days by International Contact Dermatitis Research Group standards. Peripheral blood TCR repertoire changes were tracked in vivo in alopecia patients during primary and secondary sensitization to the hapten diphenylcyclopropenone (DPC). The patient cohort, mostly female, included alopecia areata with under or over 50% scalp involvement, alopecia totalis and alopecia universalis. Throughout the study period of roughly 24 weeks, patients also received therapeutic DPC doses to the scalp every week. About 29 alopecia patients gave blood for TCR sequencing at one to four time points (pre-sensitization, 2, 6 and 24 weeks). What the study reported, not specific to this receptor: After repeated subsampling, the strength of the expansion versus patch-test correlation and the threshold at which it became significant changed. Significantly more large CDR3 similarity clusters were formed by expanded TCRs than by pre-sensitization or healthy control sets, consistent with antigen-driven responses. Alopecia, a presumed autoimmune disease, was present in all patients, so the immune response of the patients might differ from that of healthy individuals. DPC sensitization did not change how many TCRs were above 1 in 1000 frequency, and no evidence was found of alterations in global repertoire structure. Patch test score was positively correlated with the number of PT1 expanded TCRs, with significance at thresholds 8, 16 and 32 but not at 4.

In this sample, this clonotype turned up many times. Its antigen is currently not known. No base qualities exist here, and no much larger clone lies one base off it. The time point label for this specimen denotes: patch test 1, 2 weeks after DPC sensitization. What this sample's treatment or condition label stands for: therapeutic diphenylcyclopropenone sensitization with weekly scalp DPC. At every patch-test visit, the blood draw took place before the patch test was put on. To be eligible, patients had to be aged 18 to 70, diagnosed with alopecia and judged suitable for DPC therapy, while pregnant patients were excluded. Total RNA was extracted from unfractionated whole blood that had been collected in Tempus Blood RNA tubes. Libraries were made using RACE. Sequencing used a NextSeq 500. During library preparation, unique molecular identifiers were attached to individual cDNA molecules so that TCRs could be counted in a quantitative, reproducible way. From each blood RNA sample, both TCR alpha and TCR beta chains were sequenced. The published analysis was carried out like this. Samples had a median of roughly 100,000 TCRs, with a range from about 23,224 to 700,000. V, J and CDR3 annotation of the TCR reads was performed with the Decombinator software suite. For PS versus PT1 abundance plots, all samples were subsampled to the same number of TCRs (28,000). Expanded TCRs were defined as absent before sensitization and observed at least eight times at the 2-week time point. Clones were called with MiXCR by TCRdb after fastp trimmed the public reads at Q25, and only in-frame beta chains were retained. Each entry merges the rows of one CDR3 protein and shows their most common DNA and genes. TCRdb's processing, not the study's, gives the V and J calls here. The sample table holds approximately 110,000 distinct CDR3 sequences, of which 11% were seen once. Of the sample, roughly 3.5% falls within the top ten clones.

The cysteine opens and the phenylalanine closes a CDR3 of 13 amino acids. Just CDR3 DNA is preserved here, 39 bases in frame from base 1. A distance of 10 bases separates the germline ends of V and J, which lose 5 bases and 2 bases respectively. CDR1 and CDR2 were assigned from the germline V gene as SGHVS and FQNEAQ. The TCR originated in a woman in her 40s with alopecia areata. Some clones in this sample may be carry-over from other donors' samples. In this chain, TRBV7-8 is recombined with TRBJ2-7, with the D gene not clear enough to name. This material consisted of whole blood, taken in connection with sensitization to the hapten diphenylcyclopropenone (DPC). CDR3 reads: CASSDALTYEQYF. In nucleotide form, the sequence is TGTGCCAGCAGCGACGCCCTAACCTACGAGCAGTACTTC. With all but the CDR3 taken from the reference TRBV7-8 and TRBJ2-7 genes, the full variable domain is: GAGVSQSPRYKVAKRGQDVALRCDPISGHVSLFWYQQALGQGPEFLTYFQNEAQLDKSGLPSDRFFAERPEGSVSTLKIQRTQQEDSAVYLCASSDALTYEQYFGPGTRLTVT.